These 17 T cell receptor beta chains share one sample of origin, sequenced in a study of blood T cell repertoires in COVID-19. Clones were read by immunoSEQ multiplex PCR, and TCRdb kept only the in-frame ones, dropping some. Of about 220,000 clones in the sample, roughly 90% are singletons; the top ten hold roughly 16%. Sample: PBMCs or T cells enriched from blood (not recorded which). The receptors shown here come from a man between 25 and 39 years old who had been exposed to COVID-19.

The chain combines TRBV27 with TRBJ1-5; 8 bases are shared with TRBD1. This CDR3 spans 13 amino acids. Looked up from germline, CDR1 is MNHEY and CDR2 is SMNVEV (reference sequence). With 1 base clipped from V and 7 bases from J, the junction kept 0 bases outside the gene matches. The CDR3: CASSLWDRQPQHF. The CDR3 DNA follows: TGTGCCAGCAGTTTATGGGACAGGCAGCCCCAGCATTTT.

The table lists this clone with a count of one. The V gene is TRBV12-3 or TRBV12-4, the J gene TRBJ1-1; 7 bases fit TRBD1. The CDR3 consists of 13 residues. The J segment lost 4 bases and the V segment lost 7 bases, leaving 6 bases of the junction unmatched. The CDR3 loop reads CASIDREVTEAFF. The CDR3 DNA reads as TGTGCCAGCATCGACAGGGAGGTCACTGAAGCTTTCTTT.

This sequence joins TRBV7-2 and TRBJ2-3; D may be TRBD1 (6 bases). V was trimmed by 11 bases and J by 5 bases, leaving 17 bases between them. This CDR3 is built from 13 residues. Germline V lookup: CDR1 SGHTA, CDR2 FQGNSA. In DNA form, the CDR3 reads TGTGCCGGACATTCAGGGGTGGGAGATACGCAGTATTTT. It specifies CAGHSGVGDTQYF. Complete variable domain (other parts from reference TRBV7-2 and TRBJ2-3): GAGVSQSPSNKVTEKGKDVELRCDPISGHTALYWYRQSLGQGLEFLIYFQGNSAPDKSGLPSDRFSAERTGGSVSTLTIQRTQQEDSAVYLCAGHSGVGDTQYFGPGTRLTVL.

This clone has a handful of counts. The rearrangement joins TRBV5-1 to TRBJ1-2, with D perhaps matching TRBD1 (5 bases). This CDR3 has 13 amino acids. Trimming pared 4 bases from V and 4 bases from J, leaving 11 bases between. Germline values: CDR1 SGHRS, CDR2 YFSETQ. CDR3 DNA sequence: TGCGCCAGCAGCGTAGACAGCTTCTATGGCTACACCTTC. Its translation is CASSVDSFYGYTF.

J is TRBJ2-7 and V is TRBV2, with 9 bases identical to TRBD2. The germline V gene encodes CDR1 SNHLY and CDR2 FYNNEI. This CDR3 spans 14 amino acids. Trimming took 8 bases from V and 6 from J; bases not matched to a gene: 11. The CDR3 bases are TGTGCCAGCGAAACCGGGACTAGCTTTGCCGAGCAGTACTTC. It translates to CASETGTSFAEQYF.

This sequence joins TRBV4-2 and TRBJ2-5, with 9 bases matching TRBD2. With 0 bases clipped from V and 7 bases from J, the junction kept 12 bases outside the gene matches. This CDR3 is 17 amino acids long. From germline, CDR1 is LGHNA and CDR2 YNFKEQ. CDR3: CASSQETGGGVTVTQYF. The CDR3 coding sequence is TGTGCCAGCAGCCAAGAGACGGGCGGGGGGGTGACAGTGACCCAGTACTTC.

The V gene is TRBV12-5, the J gene TRBJ1-1; tentatively, D is TRBD1 (6 bases). CDR1 and CDR2 from the germline V gene are LGHNT and FRNRAP. The CDR3 is made up of 16 amino acids. Trimming shortened V by 3 bases and J by 1 base, and 15 bases separated the two germline ends. CDR3 amino acids: CASGFTGGAKNTEAFF. CDR3 DNA: TGTGCTAGTGGTTTTACGGGGGGCGCGAAGAACACTGAAGCTTTCTTT.

The V and J genes are TRBV11-3 and TRBJ2-7; D may be TRBD2 (6 bases). This CDR3 has 14 residues. Germline V gene lookup returns CDR1 SGHNT and CDR2 YENEEA. The V and J ends lost 7 bases and 5 bases respectively, with 18 bases between them. CDR3 in amino acids: CASTPFYGEDEQYF. The DNA for the CDR3 is TGTGCCAGCACCCCCTTTTATGGGGAGGACGAGCAGTACTTC.

The chain employs TRBV27 and TRBJ2-7, with 12 bases aligning to TRBD2. The CDR3 runs to 19 residues. CDR1 MNHEY and CDR2 SMNVEV come from the germline V gene (reference sequence). V shed 5 bases, J shed 3 bases, and the junction held 17 bases outside the gene matches. The CDR3 region is CASSPRRTSGTSALYEQYF. CDR3 in DNA: TGTGCCAGCAGTCCGCGTCGGACTAGCGGGACATCTGCCCTCTACGAGCAGTACTTC.

This clone is a singleton in its sample. V gene TRBV9 combines with J gene TRBJ1-3; unclear D gene. Germline V gene sequence: CDR1 SGDLS, CDR2 YYNGEE. Trimming cost V 3 bases and J 0 bases, with 10 bases left between them. The CDR3 length is 15 residues. The CDR3 here is CASSAIQSSGNTIYF. CDR3 bases: TGTGCCAGCAGCGCGATACAGAGCTCTGGAAACACCATATATTTT.

The chain carries TRBV7-2 and TRBJ1-5; 11 bases align to TRBD1. CDR1 is SGHTA, CDR2 FQGNSA, per germline. CDR3 length: 17 residues. V shed 1 base and J 4 bases; nucleotides not matched to a gene: 6. CDR3 sequence reads: CASSLVGQGVSNQPQHF. Here the CDR3 DNA reads TGTGCCAGCAGCTTAGTGGGACAGGGGGTTTCAAATCAGCCCCAGCATTTT.

V and J are TRBV27 and TRBJ2-3; TRBD2 agrees at 11 bases. The V segment lost 7 bases and the J segment 2 bases; nucleotides outside the gene matches: 5. The germline CDR1 and CDR2 sequences are MNHEY and SMNVEV (reference sequence). This CDR3 contains 15 residues. CDR3 region: CASNIAGGITDTQYF. In DNA form, the CDR3 reads TGTGCCAGCAACATAGCGGGGGGGATCACAGATACGCAGTATTTT.

This sequence joins TRBV4-2 and TRBJ2-3; D gene uncertain. From germline, CDR1 is LGHNA and CDR2 YNFKEQ. This CDR3 has 14 residues. V dropped 0 bases and J dropped 4 bases, with 8 bases sitting between them. The DNA of the CDR3 is TGTGCCAGCAGCCAAGATGGAGCAGCAGATACGCAGTATTTT. Its translation is CASSQDGAADTQYF.

The rearrangement uses TRBV12-3 or TRBV12-4 and TRBJ2-7, with 7 bases matching TRBD1. After removal of 6 bases from V and 4 bases from J, the junction contained 3 bases not matched to a gene. This CDR3 region has 12 residues. CDR3 in amino acids: CASRRTGYEQYF. CDR3 DNA sequence: TGTGCCAGCAGAAGGACAGGTTACGAGCAGTACTTC.

The chain has TRBV7-9 and TRBJ1-1, with D uncertain. The CDR3 covers 14 residues. Trimming pared 2 bases from V and 5 bases from J, leaving 12 bases between. Germline V lookup: CDR1 SEHNR, CDR2 FQNEAQ (reference sequence). CDR3 DNA sequence: TGTGCCAGCAGCTTAAATACGGGTGGGACTGAAGCTTTCTTT. Amino acids: CASSLNTGGTEAFF.

The gene calls are TRBV5-1 and TRBJ2-2, with 8 bases that match TRBD2. This CDR3 spans 15 amino acids. With 2 bases clipped from V and 7 bases from J, the junction kept 7 bases outside the gene matches. Per the germline V gene, CDR1 is SGHRS and CDR2 is YFSETQ. Here the CDR3 reads CASSFVTSVDGELFF. CDR3 nucleotide sequence: TGCGCCAGCAGCTTCGTGACTAGCGTTGACGGGGAGCTGTTTTTT.

The CDR3 DNA sequence: TGTGCCAGTAGTCCCCCCGGGACAGCCACCGGGGAGCTGTTTTTT. This gives the protein CASSPPGTATGELFF. J is TRBJ2-2 and V is TRBV19; 7 bases fit TRBD1. The germline V gene encodes CDR1 LNHDA and CDR2 SQIVND (reference sequence). V shed 5 bases, J shed 4 bases, and the junction held 7 bases outside the gene matches. There are 15 residues in the CDR3.